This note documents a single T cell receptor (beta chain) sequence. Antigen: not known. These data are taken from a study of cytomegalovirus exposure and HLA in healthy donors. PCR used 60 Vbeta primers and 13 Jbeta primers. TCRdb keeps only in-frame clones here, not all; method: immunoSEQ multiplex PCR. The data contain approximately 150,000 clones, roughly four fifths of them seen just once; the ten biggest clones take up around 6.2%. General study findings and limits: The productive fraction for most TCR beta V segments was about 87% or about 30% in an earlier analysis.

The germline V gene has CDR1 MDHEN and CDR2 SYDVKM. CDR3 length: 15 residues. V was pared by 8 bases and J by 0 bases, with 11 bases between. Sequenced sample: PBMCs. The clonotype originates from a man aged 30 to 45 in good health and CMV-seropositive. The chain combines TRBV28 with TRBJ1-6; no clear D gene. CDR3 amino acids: CASRQAYSYNSPLHF. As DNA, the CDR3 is TGTGCCAGCCGCCAGGCGTACTCCTATAATTCACCCCTCCACTTT.